The present T cell receptor beta chain was sequenced within a study of T cells after somatic rescue of genetic block. Germline V CDR1 and CDR2: SGHNT, YENEEA. The ends were cut back, 2 bases at V and 3 bases at J, with 7 bases in the middle. The CDR3 loop spans 14 amino acids. The method was immunoSEQ multiplex PCR; TCRdb's version includes in-frame clones alone and lacks a portion of them. The sample holds about 110,000 clones, approximately 90% seen once. Sample: peripheral blood mononuclear cells (PBMCs). The chain couples TRBV11-3 to TRBJ1-4, with D uncertain. This clonotype was sampled from a woman in her late teens or twenties. CDR3: CASSLNRANEKLFF. The CDR3 nucleotides read TGTGCCAGCAGCTTAAACAGAGCTAATGAAAAACTGTTTTTT.